These T cell receptor beta chains were read from a single sample in a study of T cells after yellow fever vaccination. TCRdb re-derived calls from the 5' RACE reads in MiXCR, one entry per CDR3 protein. The data contain a few hundred thousand distinct CDR3 sequences, about a fifth of them singletons. This specimen was PBMCs, taken 15 days after the yellow fever booster vaccination. The origin of the receptors is a man aged 25 to 45 who received the YFV17D yellow fever vaccine. CDR3s include the opening cysteine and the closing phenylalanine or tryptophan. A D gene is named only where the DNA matches it firmly. A clone size is listed for some rows: how often the clone was seen (once, few, many), or a class if it is expanded.

cdr3_nt | cdr3_aa | v_call | d_call | clone_size | j_call
TGTGCCACCAGCAGAGCTAGCGGGAGAACAGATACGCAGTATTTT | CATSRASGRTDTQYF | TRBV15 | TRBD2 | . | TRBJ2-3
TGTGCCAGCACTGCGTCAGGGGGCTCTTACAATGAGCAGTTCTTC | CASTASGGSYNEQFF | TRBV6-2/TRBV6-3 | TRBD1 | few | TRBJ2-1
TGCAGTGCTAAAGGCAGGGGGCGCGGAGATACGCAGTATTTT | CSAKGRGRGDTQYF | TRBV20-1 | TRBD1 | few | TRBJ2-3
TGTGCCACCAGCAGGGGACAGCTAAAAGCCTACGAGCAGTACTTC | CATSRGQLKAYEQYF | TRBV15 | TRBD1 | few | TRBJ2-7
TGTGCCAGCAGTCACGTCATCCAGGGAGGAAGAGAGACCCAGTACTTC | CASSHVIQGGRETQYF | TRBV2 | . | . | TRBJ2-5
TGCAGCGTTGAAAAACCTAGTCCGTTACGCGAGCAGTACTTC | CSVEKPSPLREQYF | TRBV29-1 | . | . | TRBJ2-7
TGTGCCAGCAGCCAGGCAGCAGGACTAACTGAAGCTTTCTTT | CASSQAAGLTEAFF | TRBV14 | . | few | TRBJ1-1
TGCAGTGCTAGATGGCCAGGGGGCGACAACACTGAAGCTTTCTTT | CSARWPGGDNTEAFF | TRBV20-1 | TRBD1 | once | TRBJ1-1
TGTGCCAGCAGCCCACAACCTAGCGGGAGTAGTGGGGGAAACATTCAGTACTTC | CASSPQPSGSSGGNIQYF | TRBV11-2 | TRBD2 | . | TRBJ2-4
TGTGCCACCCTAGGGGGACTAGTCAACAATGAGCAGTTCTTC | CATLGGLVNNEQFF | TRBV6-1 | TRBD2 | . | TRBJ2-1
TGCAGTGCGGACCAAGCGGGCTACGAGCAGTACTTC | CSADQAGYEQYF | TRBV20-1 | . | . | TRBJ2-7
TGCAGTGCCTACAGGGGCCCGAGCGAGCAGTACTTC | CSAYRGPSEQYF | TRBV20-1 | TRBD1 | . | TRBJ2-7
TGCGCCAGCAGCCGCGGGGGGGGGACAGGAACAGATACGCAGTATTTT | CASSRGGGTGTDTQYF | TRBV5-1 | . | . | TRBJ2-3
TGTGCCAGCAGCATCCGAGTAAGCTCCTACGAGCAGTACTTC | CASSIRVSSYEQYF | TRBV7-2 | . | . | TRBJ2-7
TGCGCCAGCAGCTTGGGAGGCACCAACACCGGGGAGCTGTTTTTT | CASSLGGTNTGELFF | TRBV5-1 | . | many | TRBJ2-2
TGTGCCAGCAGCGCGGGACAGGGCGATCAGCCCCAGCATTTT | CASSAGQGDQPQHF | TRBV7-9 | TRBD1 | few | TRBJ1-5
TGTGCCAGCAGTTTCCCGCAACGACAGGGTTCCTACGAGCAGTACTTC | CASSFPQRQGSYEQYF | TRBV28 | TRBD1 | . | TRBJ2-7
TGTGCCAGCACCGGTAGCGGGAGAAGGTCCTACAATGAGCAGTTCTTC | CASTGSGRRSYNEQFF | TRBV6-1 | TRBD2 | . | TRBJ2-1
TGCGCCAGCAGCTTGGAGACTAGCGGGAGGGCCCAGTCCTACAATGAGCAGTTCTTC | CASSLETSGRAQSYNEQFF | TRBV5-1 | TRBD2 | few | TRBJ2-1
TGTGCCACCGGGTTCCCGGGCGGTAATGAGCAGTTCTTC | CATGFPGGNEQFF | TRBV24-1 | . | few | TRBJ2-1
TGTGCCAGCAGTTACGGGCAGGGGGACACCGGGGAGCTGTTTTTT | CASSYGQGDTGELFF | TRBV6-2/TRBV6-3 | TRBD1 | . | TRBJ2-2
TGTGCCAGCAGTCATTCTGAGGCAGATACGCAGTATTTT | CASSHSEADTQYF | TRBV6-4 | . | . | TRBJ2-3
TGTGCCAGCAGCTGGGGACTAGCCTACAATGAGCAGTTCTTC | CASSWGLAYNEQFF | TRBV7-3 | TRBD2 | . | TRBJ2-1
TGTGCCAGCAGCGAAGTAGCGGGAGGGCCCTACGAGCAGTACTTC | CASSEVAGGPYEQYF | TRBV7-9 | TRBD2 | . | TRBJ2-7
TGTGCCAGCAGCTTCGGTGCAGGGGGCAAGAATGAGCAGTTCTTC | CASSFGAGGKNEQFF | TRBV7-2 | TRBD1 | . | TRBJ2-1
TGTGCCAGCAGCTGGGAATCGGGGCTTCTCACCGGGGAGCTGTTTTTT | CASSWESGLLTGELFF | TRBV7-2 | . | few | TRBJ2-2
TGTGCCAGCAAAAGACAGGGCCTCACAGATACGCAGTATTTT | CASKRQGLTDTQYF | TRBV12-3/TRBV12-4 | TRBD1 | medium-sized | TRBJ2-3
TGTGCCACCACACTAGCGGTTGAAGAGACCCAGTACTTC | CATTLAVEETQYF | TRBV10-3 | TRBD2 | . | TRBJ2-5
TGTGCCAACGGGCGGGAGCCCAACGAGCAGTACTTC | CANGREPNEQYF | TRBV2 | TRBD2 | . | TRBJ2-7
TGTGCCAGCAGCTTAGAGACGAGGGCGGAAGCTTTCTTT | CASSLETRAEAFF | TRBV11-2 | . | few | TRBJ1-1
TGCAGTGCTTCTCCGGACTACAATGAGCAGTTCTTC | CSASPDYNEQFF | TRBV20-1 | . | . | TRBJ2-1
TGTGCCAGCACCCTGGGCACGGGACAACTAAATGAGCAGTTCTTC | CASTLGTGQLNEQFF | TRBV12-3/TRBV12-4 | . | . | TRBJ2-1
TGTGCCAGCAGTGATCGGGGTATTGCTACCTACGAGCAGTACTTC | CASSDRGIATYEQYF | TRBV6-1 | . | . | TRBJ2-7
TGCAGCGTCGTTACTAGCCAGATCGAGCAGTACTTC | CSVVTSQIEQYF | TRBV29-1 | . | . | TRBJ2-7
TGTGCCAGCAGCTTAGGCGCAGTCAATGAGCAGTTCTTC | CASSLGAVNEQFF | TRBV7-9 | . | few | TRBJ2-1
TGCAGCGTTGCCGGGACAAACAACTACGAGCAGTACTTC | CSVAGTNNYEQYF | TRBV29-1 | . | . | TRBJ2-7
TGTGCCAGCAGCCTAGCCCCGACCGGTCTGCACTCTGGGGCCAACGTCCTGACTTTC | CASSLAPTGLHSGANVLTF | TRBV11-1 | . | few | TRBJ2-6
TGCAGTGCTAGAGATTCACGGGAGCCAGATACGCAGTATTTT | CSARDSREPDTQYF | TRBV20-1 | . | . | TRBJ2-3
TGTGCCAGCAGCTTGGCGGGATCCACCCTAGGGGCGTACTTC | CASSLAGSTLGAYF | TRBV5-5 | . | . | TRBJ2-7
TGTGCCAGCAGCTTATCCATGGGCAGATTAGCCAAAAACATTCAGTACTTC | CASSLSMGRLAKNIQYF | TRBV7-3 | . | . | TRBJ2-4